A single sample is the source of the 9 T cell receptor beta chains below, sequenced in a study of T-cell reconstitution after alpha-beta-depleted transplantation in children. Preparation of the TCRbeta library used unique molecular identifiers. Using its own MiXCR run on the PCR reads, TCRdb lists one record per CDR3 protein. The sample records hundreds of thousands of distinct CDR3 sequences, around 13% being singletons. The starting material was PBMCs, obtained before TCRalphabeta/CD19-depleted stem cell transplant. These receptor sequences come from a girl aged 2 to 10 with congenital amegakaryocytic thrombocytopenia, due to receive a stem cell transplant.

The chain recombines TRBV7-9 with TRBJ2-7; D gene uncertain. The CDR3 loop spans 14 amino acids. Germline CDR1 SEHNR, CDR2 FQNEAQ (reference sequence). V was clipped by 0 bases and J by 4 bases, with 10 bases between them. The chain's CDR3 is CASSLAGLGYEQYF. Written as DNA, the CDR3 is TGTGCCAGCAGCTTAGCAGGGTTGGGGTACGAGCAGTACTTC.

This clonotype was detected only a few times. Here the CDR3 reads CASSTRRQGVNTEAFF. Here the CDR3 DNA reads TGCGCCAGCAGCACACGCAGACAGGGAGTGAACACTGAAGCTTTCTTT. The V gene is TRBV5-1, the J gene TRBJ1-1; 7 bases line up with TRBD1. Germline trimming cut 4 bases from V and 0 bases from J; bases unmatched to any gene: 9. The CDR3 spans 16 residues. Germline CDR1 and CDR2: SGHRS and YFSETQ.

This clonotype was seen at least ten times. The genes are TRBV5-1 and TRBJ2-3; 16 bases fit TRBD2. The V segment lost 4 bases and the J segment 4 bases; nucleotides outside the gene matches: 9. Per germline, CDR1 SGHRS and CDR2 YFSETQ. This CDR3 is 18 amino acids long. Written as DNA, the CDR3 is TGCGCCAGCAGCATGGGACTAGCGGGAGGGGAAGGCGCAGATACGCAGTATTTT. It encodes CASSMGLAGGEGADTQYF. Looking up the rest from reference TRBV5-1 and TRBJ2-3 gives the full variable domain: KAGVTQTPRYLIKTRGQQVTLSCSPISGHRSVSWYQQTPGQGLQFLFEYFSETQRNKGNFPGRFSGRQFSNSRSEMNVSTLELGDSALYLCASSMGLAGGEGADTQYFGPGTRLTVL.

This clonotype was detected ten times or more. The chain carries TRBV27 and TRBJ2-5, with a possible D match to TRBD2 (6 bases). V was trimmed by 5 bases and J by 3 bases, leaving 13 bases between them. The CDR3 has 14 residues. CDR1 MNHEY and CDR2 SMNVEV come from the germline V gene (reference sequence). The DNA of the CDR3 is TGTGCCAGCAGTACAAGCGGGTTAGAAGAGACCCAGTACTTC. Its protein is CASSTSGLEETQYF.

This sequence joins TRBV12-3 or TRBV12-4 and TRBJ2-2; the D gene is possibly TRBD2 (5 bases). V was trimmed by 8 bases and J by 7 bases, leaving 11 bases between them. The CDR3 has 12 residues. The CDR3 DNA reads TGTGCCAGCGGCCCCGGGGTCGGGGAGCTGTTTTTT. This codes for CASGPGVGELFF.

Ten or more counts support this clonotype. J is TRBJ2-7 and V is TRBV10-3; 10 nucleotides agree with TRBD2. The CDR3 contains 18 residues. V gave up 3 bases and J gave up 1 base; unmatched junction bases: 12. Germline CDR1 is ENHRY and CDR2 is SYGVKD. For the CDR3, the DNA is TGTGCCATCAGTGATTCCGCTAGCGGGAGAAGAATGTCCTACGAGCAGTACTTC. This sequence encodes CAISDSASGRRMSYEQYF.

The genes are TRBV12-3 or TRBV12-4 and TRBJ1-5, with D unclear. This CDR3 spans 16 amino acids. Trimming stripped 1 base from V and 4 bases from J, with 14 bases between. The CDR3 region has the DNA TGTGCCAGCAGTTTAGGTCACGGAATCGCGAATCAGCCCCAGCATTTT. Encoded protein: CASSLGHGIANQPQHF.

This clonotype was counted between two and nine times. The chain links TRBV15 to TRBJ2-3; D not resolved. The V gene lost 1 base and the J gene lost 2 bases, with 16 bases spanning the gap. The CDR3 totals 17 residues. The germline CDR1 and CDR2 sequences are LNHNV and YYDKDF (reference sequence). CDR3 DNA: TGTGCCACCAGCAGAGCCCGCGAGCGACCCAACACAGATACGCAGTATTTT. Translating it yields CATSRARERPNTDTQYF.

The J gene is TRBJ2-1, the V gene TRBV7-6, with 9 bases identical to TRBD2. This CDR3 contains 15 residues. Germline loops: CDR1 SGHVS, CDR2 FNYEAQ. The J segment lost 8 bases and the V segment lost 1 base, leaving 6 bases of the junction unmatched. This CDR3 is CASSLDGTSSDEQFF. CDR3 sequence (DNA): TGTGCCAGCAGCTTAGATGGGACTAGCTCGGATGAGCAGTTCTTC.